Described below is a single T cell receptor beta chain sequence and its context. Its antigen is as yet unknown. V was pared by 7 bases and J by 8 bases, with 20 bases between. Looked up from germline, CDR1 is MGHRA and CDR2 is YSYEKL. This CDR3 is 14 amino acids long. This entry belongs to a study of T cell repertoires in cytomegalovirus infection. Across the whole study: The authors relied on CMV epitopes, both recently identified HLA-C-restricted and well-studied HLA-B-restricted. Indications of both CMV infection and matching HLA type were provided by public TCR beta signatures.

TCRdb reprocessed the reads with MiXCR, giving one entry per CDR3 protein. The data show hundreds of thousands of distinct CDR3 sequences, around a third seen once. The chain links TRBV4-1 to TRBJ1-1, with no clear D. The TCR originated in a human donor in good health (CMV status not recorded). Some clones in this sample may be carry-over from other donors' samples. The material was cultured PBMCs, obtained from culture after CMV antigen stimulation. The CDR3 is CASKTPGLDVEAFF. The CDR3 nucleotides are TGCGCCAGCAAAACTCCGGGATTAGATGTCGAAGCTTTCTTT.